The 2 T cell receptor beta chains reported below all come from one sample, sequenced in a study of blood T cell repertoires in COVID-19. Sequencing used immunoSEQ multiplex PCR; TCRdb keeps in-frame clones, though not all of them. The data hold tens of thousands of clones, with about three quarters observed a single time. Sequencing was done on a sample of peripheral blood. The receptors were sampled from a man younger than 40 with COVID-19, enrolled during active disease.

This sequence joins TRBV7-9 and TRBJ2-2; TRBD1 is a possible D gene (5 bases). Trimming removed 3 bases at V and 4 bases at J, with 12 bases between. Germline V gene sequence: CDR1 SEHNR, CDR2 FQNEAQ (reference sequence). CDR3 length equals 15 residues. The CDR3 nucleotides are TGTGCCAGCAGCTTCCTCTCGACAGCCACCGGGGAGCTGTTTTTT. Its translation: CASSFLSTATGELFF.

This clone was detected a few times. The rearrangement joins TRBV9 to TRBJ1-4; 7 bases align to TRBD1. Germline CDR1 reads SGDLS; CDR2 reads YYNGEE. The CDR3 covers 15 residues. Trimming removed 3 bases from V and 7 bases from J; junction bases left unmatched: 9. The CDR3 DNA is TGTGCCAGCAGCGCCGACCAGGGGGTGGGTGAAAAACTGTTTTTT. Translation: CASSADQGVGEKLFF.